Sequencing of this T cell receptor beta chain was carried out in a study of human T cells and chemical hapten exposure. TCRdb reprocessed the RACE reads via MiXCR and lists one record per CDR3 protein. Among 240,000 or so distinct CDR3 sequences listed, about 8.1% were seen once. The time point is: pre-sensitization, week 0. Treatment indicated: therapeutic diphenylcyclopropenone sensitization with weekly scalp DPC. This clonotype has a count of ten or more. The sequence was obtained from a woman between 40 and 55 years old with alopecia areata. Some clones in this sample may be carry-over from other donors' samples. The source material was whole blood, sampled in connection with sensitization to the hapten diphenylcyclopropenone (DPC).

CDR3 DNA sequence: TGCGCCAGCAGCCCCCTTCCTGCGGGGGATAAGTACGGGGAGCTGTTTTTT. The encoded protein is CASSPLPAGDKYGELFF. This chain links TRBV4-3 with TRBJ2-2; the match to TRBD2 covers 7 bases. Germline CDR1 reads LGHNA; CDR2 reads YSLEER. J was trimmed by 7 bases and V by 4 bases; bases with no gene match: 15. The CDR3 extends over 17 amino acids.